The 6 T cell receptor gamma chains below come from one sample, sequenced in a study of γδ T cells in repeated Plasmodium falciparum infection. Gammadelta T cells were flow-sorted from PBMC into Vgamma9/Vdelta2+ and Vdelta2-negative populations for bulk analysis. TCRdb reanalyzed the multiplex PCR reads using CATT. The data contain about 14,000 gamma-chain clones, about 1.5% of them singletons. Sample: gamma-delta T cells from blood. The receptors were sampled from a pool of human donors (malaria-infected and uninfected, not separated).

This clone was detected many times. This likely stems from a read error, as it lies one base from a far larger clone. Distinct nucleotide sequences in the sample also encode this CDR3. J is TRGJP1 and V is TRGV4. The J gene was not available in TCRdb and was assigned here by matching the DNA to germline segments. CDR1 is EGSTGY and CDR2 is YDSYTSSV in the germline V gene. CDR3 length: 11 amino acids. The junction had 4 bases not matched to a gene; V was cut back by 4 bases and J by 11 bases. CDR3 protein: CATWDGWFKIF. CDR3 DNA: TGTGCCACCTGGGACGGCTGGTTCAAGATATTT.

This clone has just a few counts. Translating this DNA gives a protein that differs at residue 9 from the TCRdb one, which belongs to a much larger clone; a read error is likely, and the protein shown is this translation. The V gene is listed as TRGV9; no J gene was called. The CDR3 covers 11 residues. Germline V gene data show CDR1 as GITISATS and CDR2 as ISYDGTV (reference sequence). The CDR3 spells CALWKRYKRLF. The CDR3 nucleotides are TGTGCCTTGTGGAAAAGGTATAAGAGACTCTTT.

This clone was seen many times. This DNA translates differently at residue 7 from the TCRdb protein, which is that of a much larger clone; a read error is likely, and the protein shown is the DNA's own translation. This rearrangement joins TRGV9 to TRGJ1 or TRGJ2. As TCRdb names no J gene, one was assigned here on the basis of a DNA match to germline. In germline, CDR1 is GITISATS, CDR2 ISYDGTV (reference sequence). V dropped 1 base and J dropped 3; count of bases not matched to a gene: 6. CDR3 length: 14 residues. CDR3 DNA sequence: TGTGCCTTGTGGGAGGTACGATGTTATTATAAGAAACTCTTT. This encodes CALWEVRCYYKKLF.

Regarding this clone: This DNA's translation and the protein TCRdb lists, from a much larger clone, do not match at residue 10, likely due to a read error; the protein shown is translated from the DNA. V usage is TRGV4 and J usage is TRGJ1 or TRGJ2. The length of the CDR3 is 12 residues. Germline V gives CDR1 EGSTGY, CDR2 YDSYTSSV. CDR3 in DNA: TGTGCCACCTGGGCCCTGCGGTATAAGGAACTCTTT. This gives the protein CATWALRYKELF.

This clone came up a few times. A far bigger clonotype differs at one base, so this is likely a read error. Other DNA variants within this sample encode the same CDR3. J gene calling gave no result, while the V gene is TRGV2. CDR1 is EGSNGY, CDR2 YDSYNSKV, per germline. This CDR3 is 18 amino acids long. DNA of the CDR3: TGTGCCACCTGGGACGGGCTCGGAATAAATAGTAGTGATTGGATCAAGACATTT. Its protein product is CATWDGLGINSSDWIKTF.

This clone has at least ten counts. TCRdb's protein for this DNA is that of a much larger clone and differs from the translation at residue 6, likely a read error; the protein shown is the DNA translation. The DNA for the CDR3 is TGTGCCACCTGGGCCTATCATCCACGTAGTAGTGATTGGATCAAGACGTTT. It specifies CATWAYHPRSSDWIKTF. The genes are TRGV4 and TRGJP2. In germline, CDR1 is EGSTGY, CDR2 YDSYTSSV. V shed 5 bases, J shed 1 base, and the junction held 13 bases outside the gene matches. The CDR3 length is 17 residues.